The entry that follows covers one T cell receptor (beta chain) sequence. Its target is not known. This sample stems from a study of blood T cells in healthy people across ages. Study summary: Template switching caught about one barcoded beta molecule for each two T cells. Findings of the study overall: Unknown CMV status may confound age-related changes in expanded clones. Long-lived donors exceeded aged donors in naive CD4+ cells and diversity.

The use of a sample-barcoded 5' primer and a J-beta primer mix characterized a second PCR of 7 to 11 cycles. The yield of each sample was at least 3 million CDR3-containing paired-end reads. Via MiXCR, TCRdb re-called the 5' RACE reads, giving one row per CDR3 protein. Among 1.5 million to 2 million distinct CDR3 sequences, approximately 50% were seen once, and the ten largest hold over 2%. Trimming stripped 4 bases from V and 0 bases from J, with 13 bases between. Germline V gene data show CDR1 as SGHRS and CDR2 as YFSETQ. CDR3 length: 15 amino acids. The sample consisted of blood. V gene TRBV5-1 combines with J gene TRBJ1-1; tentatively, D is TRBD1 (5 bases). The TCR originated in a woman in her thirties or forties in good health. Written as DNA, the CDR3 is TGCGCCAGCAGCATGACAGTCCCGATGAACACTGAAGCTTTCTTT. Translated: CASSMTVPMNTEAFF.